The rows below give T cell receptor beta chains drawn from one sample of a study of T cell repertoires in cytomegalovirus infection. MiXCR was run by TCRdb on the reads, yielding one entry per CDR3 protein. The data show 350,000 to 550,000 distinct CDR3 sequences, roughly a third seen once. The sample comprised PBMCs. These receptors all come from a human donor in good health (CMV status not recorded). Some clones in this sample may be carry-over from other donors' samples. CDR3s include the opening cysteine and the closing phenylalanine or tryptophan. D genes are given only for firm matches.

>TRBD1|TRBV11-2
CASSRDRVVAFF
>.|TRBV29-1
CSVRRTDNEQFF
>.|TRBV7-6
CASSSDEVKSRETQYF
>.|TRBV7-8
CASSLQGNTEAFF
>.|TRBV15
CSTSRDGDINQPQHF
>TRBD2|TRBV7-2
CASSFSGGAGLKKNIQYF
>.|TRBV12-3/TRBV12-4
CASSSTSTNEKLFF
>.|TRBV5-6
CASSNGQADQETQYF
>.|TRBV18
CASSQGLDGYTF
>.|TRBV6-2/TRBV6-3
CASSYKISSYEQYF
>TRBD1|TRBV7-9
CASSPGQGDDEQFF
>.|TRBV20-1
CSAKDFNQPQHF
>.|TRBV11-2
CASSQADYTDTQYF
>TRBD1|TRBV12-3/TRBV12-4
CASSSGQGVLTGPQHF
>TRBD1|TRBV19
CASSIWPGTGGVGNTGELFF
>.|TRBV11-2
CASSFVFSAQHTQYF
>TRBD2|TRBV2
CARILAGEPSYEQYF
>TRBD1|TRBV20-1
CSANDRGRQPYGYTF
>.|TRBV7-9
CASSPSGREQTQHF
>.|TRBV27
CASSWAGSSADTQYF
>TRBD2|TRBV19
CASSIRRTSGGQETQYF
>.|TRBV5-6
CASSLWRGEEQLF
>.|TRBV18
CASSPGRRNTGELFF
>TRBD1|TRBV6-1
CASSGNRGNTGELFF
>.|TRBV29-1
CSVGKGGGVADTQYF
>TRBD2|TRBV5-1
CASMSGDRTDTQYF
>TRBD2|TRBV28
CASSLDPAGGLNEQFF
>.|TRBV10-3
CAIRKFQGEDEQYF
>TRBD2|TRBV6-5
CASSSRAGVPSTDTQYF
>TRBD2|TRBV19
CASSIGFPKLAGAVNEQFF
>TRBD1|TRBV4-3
CASSQGVWTGGGYTF
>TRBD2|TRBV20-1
CSANQQERGSHNEQFF
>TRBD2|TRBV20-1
CSARDFGGSSYNEQFF
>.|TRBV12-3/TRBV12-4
CACSLWDAGLNTEAFF
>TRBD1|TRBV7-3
CASSLTGTAPNYGYTF
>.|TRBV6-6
CASREYQETQYF
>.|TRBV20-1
CSASPNPPEGNTIYF
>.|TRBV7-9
CASSWVTGELFF
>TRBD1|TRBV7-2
CASSFADRGSYEQYF
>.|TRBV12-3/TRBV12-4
CASSTAGTGNSPLHF
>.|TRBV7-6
CASSLETGPSEQFF
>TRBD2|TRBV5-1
CASSQSGNEDTQYF